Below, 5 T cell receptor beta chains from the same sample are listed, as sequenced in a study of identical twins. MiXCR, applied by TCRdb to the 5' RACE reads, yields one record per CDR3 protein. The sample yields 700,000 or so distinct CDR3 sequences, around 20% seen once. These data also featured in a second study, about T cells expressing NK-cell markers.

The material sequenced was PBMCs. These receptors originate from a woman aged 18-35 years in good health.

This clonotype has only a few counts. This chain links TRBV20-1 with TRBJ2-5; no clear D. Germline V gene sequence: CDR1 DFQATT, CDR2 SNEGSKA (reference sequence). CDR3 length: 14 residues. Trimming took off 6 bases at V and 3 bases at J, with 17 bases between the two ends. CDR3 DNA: TGCAGTGCCCCCCACTTAGCCCGCGAAGAGACCCAGTACTTC. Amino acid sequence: CSAPHLAREETQYF.

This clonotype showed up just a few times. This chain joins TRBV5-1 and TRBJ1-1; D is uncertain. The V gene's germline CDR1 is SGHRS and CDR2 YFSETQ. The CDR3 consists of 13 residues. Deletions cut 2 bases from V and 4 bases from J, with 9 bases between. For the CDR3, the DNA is TGCGCCAGCAGCTTCCAATGGGGCACTGAAGCTTTCTTT. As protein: CASSFQWGTEAFF.

The CDR3 DNA reads as TGTGCCAGCAGCTCTGGACGGTACTACGAGCAGTACTTC. Its protein is CASSSGRYYEQYF. The chain is built from TRBV5-6 and TRBJ2-7; D unclear. V was trimmed by 3 bases and J by 3 bases, leaving 10 bases between them. The CDR3 sequence is 13 residues long. Per germline, CDR1 SGHDT and CDR2 YYEEEE.

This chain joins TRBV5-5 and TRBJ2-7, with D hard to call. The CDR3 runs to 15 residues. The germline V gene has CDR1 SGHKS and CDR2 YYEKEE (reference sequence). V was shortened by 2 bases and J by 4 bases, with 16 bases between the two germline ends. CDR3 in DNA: TGTGCCAGCAGCTTTCGGCTCCTGAGCTGGTACGAGCAGTACTTC. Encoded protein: CASSFRLLSWYEQYF.

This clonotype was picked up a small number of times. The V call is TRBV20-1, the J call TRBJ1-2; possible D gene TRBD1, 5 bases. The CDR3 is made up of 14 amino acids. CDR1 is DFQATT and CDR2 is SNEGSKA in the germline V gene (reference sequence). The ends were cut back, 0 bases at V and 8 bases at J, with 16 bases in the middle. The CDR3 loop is CSARESDSLGGYTF. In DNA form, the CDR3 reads TGCAGTGCTAGAGAAAGCGACAGCCTTGGCGGCTACACCTTC.